This TCR beta chain was captured by sequencing in a study of read filtering for tumor transcriptome and immune sequencing. This clonotype occurred many times. The library was built from 400 ng RNA with molecular barcoded adaptors for alpha/delta and beta/gamma chains. TCRdb reprocessed the reads with MiXCR, giving one entry per CDR3 protein. The repertoire holds approximately 93,000 distinct CDR3 sequences, 20% to 25% seen once, with about 10% in the top ten. The V end was cut by 3 bases, the J end by 13 bases, with 13 bases between. The CDR3 loop spans 12 amino acids. The source material was a population of CD138-negative cells sorted from bone marrow. The TCR sequence derives from a donor aged 40 or over with multiple myeloma. The rearrangement joins TRBV23-1 to TRBJ2-1; D gene ambiguous. TRBV23-1 belongs to the ORF category, with a function that is uncertain. CDR3 coding DNA: TGCGCCAGCAGTCATTGCGGCCTACCCCAGTTCTTC. It is translated as CASSHCGLPQFF.